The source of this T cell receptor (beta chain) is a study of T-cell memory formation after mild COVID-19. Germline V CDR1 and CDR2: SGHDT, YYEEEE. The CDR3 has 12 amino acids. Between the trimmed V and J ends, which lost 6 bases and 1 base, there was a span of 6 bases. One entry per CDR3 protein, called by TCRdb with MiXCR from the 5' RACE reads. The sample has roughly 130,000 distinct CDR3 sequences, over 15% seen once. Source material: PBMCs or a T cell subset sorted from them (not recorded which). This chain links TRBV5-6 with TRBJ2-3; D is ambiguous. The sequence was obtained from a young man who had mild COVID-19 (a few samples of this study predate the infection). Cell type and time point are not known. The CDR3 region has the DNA TGTGCCAGCAACCCCGGCACAGATACGCAGTATTTT. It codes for CASNPGTDTQYF. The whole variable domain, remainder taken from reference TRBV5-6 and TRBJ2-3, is DAGVTQSPTHLIKTRGQQVTLRCSPKSGHDTVSWYQQALGQGPQFIFQYYEEEERQRGNFPDRFSGHQFPNYSSELNVNALLLGDSALYLCASNPGTDTQYFGPGTRLTVL.